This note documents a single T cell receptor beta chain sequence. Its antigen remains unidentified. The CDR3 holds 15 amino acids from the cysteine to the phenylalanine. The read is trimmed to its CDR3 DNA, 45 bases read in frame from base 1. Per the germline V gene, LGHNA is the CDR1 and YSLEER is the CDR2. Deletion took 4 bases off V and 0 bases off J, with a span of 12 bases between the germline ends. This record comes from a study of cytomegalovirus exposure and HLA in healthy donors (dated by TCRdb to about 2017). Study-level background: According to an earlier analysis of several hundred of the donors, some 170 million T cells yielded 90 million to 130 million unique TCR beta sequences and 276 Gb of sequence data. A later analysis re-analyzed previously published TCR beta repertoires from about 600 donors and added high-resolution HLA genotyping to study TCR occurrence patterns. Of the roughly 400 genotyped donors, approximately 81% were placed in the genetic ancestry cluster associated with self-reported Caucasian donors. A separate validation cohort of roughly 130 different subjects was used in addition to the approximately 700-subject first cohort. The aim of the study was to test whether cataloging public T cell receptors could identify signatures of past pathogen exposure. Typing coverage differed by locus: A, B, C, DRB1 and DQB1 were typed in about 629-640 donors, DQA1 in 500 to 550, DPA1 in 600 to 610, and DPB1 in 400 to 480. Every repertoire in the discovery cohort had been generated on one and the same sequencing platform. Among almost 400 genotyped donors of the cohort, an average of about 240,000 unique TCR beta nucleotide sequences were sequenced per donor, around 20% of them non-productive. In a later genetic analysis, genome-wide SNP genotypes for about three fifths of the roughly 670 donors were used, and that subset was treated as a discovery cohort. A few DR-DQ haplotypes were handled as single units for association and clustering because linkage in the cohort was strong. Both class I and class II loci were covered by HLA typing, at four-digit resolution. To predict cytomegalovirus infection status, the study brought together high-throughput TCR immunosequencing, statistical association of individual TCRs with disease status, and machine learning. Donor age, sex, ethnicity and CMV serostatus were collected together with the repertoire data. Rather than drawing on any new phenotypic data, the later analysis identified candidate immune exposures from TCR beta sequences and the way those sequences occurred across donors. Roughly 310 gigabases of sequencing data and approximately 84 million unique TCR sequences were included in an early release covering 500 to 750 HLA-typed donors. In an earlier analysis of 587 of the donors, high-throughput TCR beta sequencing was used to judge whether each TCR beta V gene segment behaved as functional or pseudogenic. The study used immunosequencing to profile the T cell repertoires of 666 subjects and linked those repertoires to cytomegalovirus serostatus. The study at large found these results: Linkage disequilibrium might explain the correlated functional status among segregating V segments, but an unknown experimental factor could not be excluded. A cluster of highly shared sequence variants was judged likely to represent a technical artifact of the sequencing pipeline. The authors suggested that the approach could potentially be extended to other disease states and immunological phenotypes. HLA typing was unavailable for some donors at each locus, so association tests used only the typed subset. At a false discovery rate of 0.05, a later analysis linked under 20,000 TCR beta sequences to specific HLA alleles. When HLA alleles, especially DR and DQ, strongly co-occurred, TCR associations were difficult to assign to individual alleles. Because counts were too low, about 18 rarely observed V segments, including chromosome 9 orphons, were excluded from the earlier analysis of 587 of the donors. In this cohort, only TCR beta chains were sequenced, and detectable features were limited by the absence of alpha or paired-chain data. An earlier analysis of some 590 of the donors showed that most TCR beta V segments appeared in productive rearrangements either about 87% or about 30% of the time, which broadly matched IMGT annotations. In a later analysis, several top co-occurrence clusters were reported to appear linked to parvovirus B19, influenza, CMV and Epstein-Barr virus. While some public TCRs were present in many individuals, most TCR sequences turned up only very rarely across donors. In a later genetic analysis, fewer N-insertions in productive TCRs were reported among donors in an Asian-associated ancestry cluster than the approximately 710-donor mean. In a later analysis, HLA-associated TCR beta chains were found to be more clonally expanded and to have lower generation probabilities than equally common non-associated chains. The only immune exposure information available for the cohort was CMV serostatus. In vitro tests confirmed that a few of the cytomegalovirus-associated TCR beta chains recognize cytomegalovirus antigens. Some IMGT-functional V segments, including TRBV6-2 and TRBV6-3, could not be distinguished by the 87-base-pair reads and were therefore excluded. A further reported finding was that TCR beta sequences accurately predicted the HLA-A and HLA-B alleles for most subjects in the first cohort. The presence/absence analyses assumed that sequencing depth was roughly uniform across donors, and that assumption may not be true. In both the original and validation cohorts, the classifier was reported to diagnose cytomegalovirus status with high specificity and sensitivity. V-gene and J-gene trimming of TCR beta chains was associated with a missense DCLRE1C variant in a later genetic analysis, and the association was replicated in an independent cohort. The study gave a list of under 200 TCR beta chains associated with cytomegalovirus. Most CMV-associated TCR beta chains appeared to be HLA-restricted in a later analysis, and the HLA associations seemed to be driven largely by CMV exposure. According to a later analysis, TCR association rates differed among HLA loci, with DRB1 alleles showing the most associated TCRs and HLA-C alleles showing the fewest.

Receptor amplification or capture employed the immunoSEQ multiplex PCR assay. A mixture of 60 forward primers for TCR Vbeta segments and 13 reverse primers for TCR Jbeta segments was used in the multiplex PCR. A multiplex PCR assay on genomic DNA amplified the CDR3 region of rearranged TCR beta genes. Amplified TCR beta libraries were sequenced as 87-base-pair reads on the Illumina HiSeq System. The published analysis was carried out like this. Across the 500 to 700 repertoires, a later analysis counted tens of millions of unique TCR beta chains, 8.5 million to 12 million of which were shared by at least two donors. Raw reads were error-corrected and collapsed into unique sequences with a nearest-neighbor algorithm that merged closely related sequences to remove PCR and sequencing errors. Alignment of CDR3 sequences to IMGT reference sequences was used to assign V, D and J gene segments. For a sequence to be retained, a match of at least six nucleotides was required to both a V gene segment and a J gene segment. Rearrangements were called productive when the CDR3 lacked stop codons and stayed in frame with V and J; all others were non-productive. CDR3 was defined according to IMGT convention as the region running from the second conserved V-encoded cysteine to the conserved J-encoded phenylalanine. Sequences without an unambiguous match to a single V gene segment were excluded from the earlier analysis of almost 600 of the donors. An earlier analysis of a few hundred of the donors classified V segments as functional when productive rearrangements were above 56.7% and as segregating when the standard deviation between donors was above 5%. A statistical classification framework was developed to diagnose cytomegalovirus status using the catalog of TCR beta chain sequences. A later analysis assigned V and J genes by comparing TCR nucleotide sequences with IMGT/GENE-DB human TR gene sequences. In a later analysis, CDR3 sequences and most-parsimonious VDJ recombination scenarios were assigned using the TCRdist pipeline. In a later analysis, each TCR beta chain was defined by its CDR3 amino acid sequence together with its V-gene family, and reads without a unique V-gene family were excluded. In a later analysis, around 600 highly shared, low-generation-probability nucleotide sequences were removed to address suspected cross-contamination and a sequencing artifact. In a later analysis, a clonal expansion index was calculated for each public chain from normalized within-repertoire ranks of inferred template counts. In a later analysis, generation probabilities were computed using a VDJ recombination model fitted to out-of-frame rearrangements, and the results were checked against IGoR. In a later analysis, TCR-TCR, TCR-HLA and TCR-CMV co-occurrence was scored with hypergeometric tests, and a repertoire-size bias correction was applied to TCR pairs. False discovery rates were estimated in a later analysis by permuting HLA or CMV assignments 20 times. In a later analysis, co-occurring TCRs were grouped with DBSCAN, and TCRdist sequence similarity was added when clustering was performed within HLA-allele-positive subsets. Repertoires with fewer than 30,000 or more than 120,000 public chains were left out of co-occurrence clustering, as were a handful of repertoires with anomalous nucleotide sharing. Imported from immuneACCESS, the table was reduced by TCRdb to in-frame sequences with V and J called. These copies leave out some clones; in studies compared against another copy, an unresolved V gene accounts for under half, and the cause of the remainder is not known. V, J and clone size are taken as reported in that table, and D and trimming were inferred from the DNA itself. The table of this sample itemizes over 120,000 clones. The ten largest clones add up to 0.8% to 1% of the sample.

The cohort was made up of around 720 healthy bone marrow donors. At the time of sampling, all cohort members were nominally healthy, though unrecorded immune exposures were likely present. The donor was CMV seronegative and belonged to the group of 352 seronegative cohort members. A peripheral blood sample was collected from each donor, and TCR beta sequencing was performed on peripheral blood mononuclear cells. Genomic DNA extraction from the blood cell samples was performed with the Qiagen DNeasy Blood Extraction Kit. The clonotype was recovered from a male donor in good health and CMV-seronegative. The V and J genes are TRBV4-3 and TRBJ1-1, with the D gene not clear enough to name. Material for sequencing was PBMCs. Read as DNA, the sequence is TGCGCCAGCAGCCGTGGTGGGCAGATGAACACTGAAGCTTTCTTT. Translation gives CASSRGGQMNTEAFF.